A selection of T cell receptor beta chains follows, all from one sample in a study of cytomegalovirus exposure and HLA in healthy donors. Method: immunoSEQ multiplex PCR; TCRdb's copy keeps in-frame clones and lacks some. This sample has over 120,000 clones, with around 80% found just once. The sample consisted of PBMCs. These receptor sequences come from a female donor in good health and CMV-seronegative. Each CDR3 is given with its conserved first and last residue. Each record gives: J gene, V gene, CDR3 protein.

J: TRBJ2-1; V: TRBV5-4; CDR3: CASSSSFRGEQFF
J: TRBJ2-7; V: TRBV30; CDR3: CAWSVGGAWVQYF
J: TRBJ2-1; V: TRBV7-2; CDR3: CASKGDPYRGGYNEQFF
J: TRBJ2-1; V: TRBV15; CDR3: CATSRDYVGGGFHSYNEQFF
J: TRBJ1-2; V: TRBV28; CDR3: CASSPDSLHGYTF
J: TRBJ1-1; V: TRBV5-1; CDR3: CASSLSTGVNTEAFF
J: TRBJ2-5; V: TRBV7-8; CDR3: CASLFEETQYF
J: TRBJ1-4; V: TRBV29-1; CDR3: CSVSKGGPVGEKLFF
J: TRBJ1-6; V: TRBV27; CDR3: CASSLSWGRPLHF
J: TRBJ2-1; V: TRBV6-5; CDR3: CASSYSLVTYNEQFF